Detailed here is one T cell receptor beta chain. The sample comes from a study of CD8 T cells in Susac syndrome. The wider study: Patients with Susac syndrome were therapy-naive, on corticosteroids, or on intravenous immunoglobulin alone at the time that blood was drawn.

The RNA input was 0.5 to 1 ug, and it was reverse transcribed with random hexamers. TCRdb independently ran MiXCR on the immunoSEQ multiplex PCR reads; one entry per CDR3 protein. The sample holds roughly 150,000 distinct CDR3 sequences, 95% seen once. The specimen sequenced was CD8+ T cells from PBMCs. The clonotype comes from a human donor with Susac syndrome.

CDR3 protein: CASSAMDSHEQYF. CDR3 DNA sequence: TGTGCCAGCAGCGCTATGGACAGCCACGAGCAGTACTTC. This chain joins TRBV9 and TRBJ2-7; maybe TRBD1 (6 bases). Between the trimmed V and J ends, which lost 3 bases and 5 bases, there was a span of 12 bases. The CDR3 spans 13 residues. Germline-derived CDR1 and CDR2 are SGDLS and YYNGEE.